This TCR beta chain was recorded in a study of T cell repertoires in cytomegalovirus infection. Study-level information: HLA-B-restricted CMV epitopes that are well studied, plus recently identified HLA-C-restricted ones, were used by the study. Based on public TCR beta signatures, there were indications of CMV infection and of a matching HLA type.

Broader study findings: Cumulative frequency (of public TCR beta family members) identified carriers of CMV plus the relevant HLA. The ex vivo response was dominated by HLA-C-restricted CMV-specific TCR beta clonotypes.

About this clonotype: Its antigen is undetermined.

TCRdb re-called the reads through MiXCR, storing one row per CDR3 protein. The sample lists 700,000 to 900,000 distinct CDR3 sequences, 25% to 35% occurring once. This clonotype originated in a human donor in good health (CMV status not recorded). Some clones in this sample may be carry-over from other donors' samples. Source: cultured CD8+ T cells from PBMCs, taken from culture after CMV antigen stimulation.

CDR3 DNA sequence: TGTGCCATCTCGCTTACGCACCGGGACAGGGGGACTGAAGCTTTCTTT. Residues: CAISLTHRDRGTEAFF. The chain couples TRBV10-3 to TRBJ1-1; 11 bases agree with TRBD1. V shed 8 bases, J shed 5 bases, and the junction held 13 bases outside the gene matches. Germline assignment: CDR1 ENHRY and CDR2 SYGVKD. This CDR3 is built from 16 residues.